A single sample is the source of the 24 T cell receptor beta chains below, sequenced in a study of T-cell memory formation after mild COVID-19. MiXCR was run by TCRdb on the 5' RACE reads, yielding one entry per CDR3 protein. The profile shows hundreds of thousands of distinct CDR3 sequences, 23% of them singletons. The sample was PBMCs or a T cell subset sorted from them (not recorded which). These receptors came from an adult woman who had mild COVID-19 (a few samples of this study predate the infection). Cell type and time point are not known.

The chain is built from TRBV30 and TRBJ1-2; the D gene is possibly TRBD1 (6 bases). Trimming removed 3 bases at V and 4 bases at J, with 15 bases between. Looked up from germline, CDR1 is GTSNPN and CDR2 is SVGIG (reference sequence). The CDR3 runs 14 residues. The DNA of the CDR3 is TGTGCCTGGAGCCCGGACAGTCAGAGCTATGGCTACACCTTC. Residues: CAWSPDSQSYGYTF.

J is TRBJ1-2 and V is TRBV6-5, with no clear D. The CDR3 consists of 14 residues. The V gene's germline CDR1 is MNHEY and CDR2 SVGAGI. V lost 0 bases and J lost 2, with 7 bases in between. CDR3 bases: TGTGCCAGCAGTTACTCGGGCGTGAACTATGGCTACACCTTC. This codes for CASSYSGVNYGYTF.

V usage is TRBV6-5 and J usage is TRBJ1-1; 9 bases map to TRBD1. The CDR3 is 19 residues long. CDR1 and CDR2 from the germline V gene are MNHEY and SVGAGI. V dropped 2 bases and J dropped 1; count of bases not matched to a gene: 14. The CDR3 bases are TGTGCCAGCAGTTACCGCGCTACAGGGGGCAGGTTCGGGAACACTGAAGCTTTCTTT. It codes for CASSYRATGGRFGNTEAFF.

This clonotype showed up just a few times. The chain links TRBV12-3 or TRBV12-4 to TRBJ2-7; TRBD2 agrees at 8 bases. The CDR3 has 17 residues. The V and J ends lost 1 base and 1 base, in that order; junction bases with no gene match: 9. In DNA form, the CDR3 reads TGTGCCAGCAGTTTAGGCTGGGGACTAGAAGAATCCTACGAGCAGTACTTC. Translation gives CASSLGWGLEESYEQYF.

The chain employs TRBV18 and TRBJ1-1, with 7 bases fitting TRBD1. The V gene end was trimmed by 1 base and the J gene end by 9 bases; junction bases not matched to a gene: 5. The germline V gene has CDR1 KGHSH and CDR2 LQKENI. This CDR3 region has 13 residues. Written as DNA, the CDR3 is TGTGCCAGCTCACCACGGCAGGGGGATCAAGCTTTCTTT. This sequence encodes CASSPRQGDQAFF.

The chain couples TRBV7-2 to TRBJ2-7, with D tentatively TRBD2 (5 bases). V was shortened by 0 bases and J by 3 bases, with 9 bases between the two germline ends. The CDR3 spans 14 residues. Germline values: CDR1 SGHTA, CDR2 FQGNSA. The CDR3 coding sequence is TGTGCCAGCAGCTTAGCCGGAGCGGTCTACGAGCAGTACTTC. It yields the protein CASSLAGAVYEQYF.

The CDR3 nucleotides are TGTGCCAGCAGTGAAATGGCGGCCTATGGCTACACCTTC. This translates into CASSEMAAYGYTF. The chain employs TRBV2 and TRBJ1-2, with D hard to call. V lost 2 bases and J lost 4, with 8 bases in between. Germline V lookup: CDR1 SNHLY, CDR2 FYNNEI. The CDR3 contains 13 residues.

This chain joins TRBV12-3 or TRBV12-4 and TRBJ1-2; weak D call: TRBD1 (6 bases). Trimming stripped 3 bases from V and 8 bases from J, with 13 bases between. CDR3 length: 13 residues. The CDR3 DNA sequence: TGTGCCAGCAGTTTCGGGGGCTTCGGAGGCTACACCTTC. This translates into CASSFGGFGGYTF.

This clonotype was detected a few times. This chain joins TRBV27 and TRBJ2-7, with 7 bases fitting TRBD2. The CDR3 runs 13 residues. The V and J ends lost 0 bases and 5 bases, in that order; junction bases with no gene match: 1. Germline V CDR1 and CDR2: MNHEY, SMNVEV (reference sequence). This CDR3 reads CASSLSGGDEQYF. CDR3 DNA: TGTGCCAGCAGTTTATCGGGGGGGGACGAGCAGTACTTC.

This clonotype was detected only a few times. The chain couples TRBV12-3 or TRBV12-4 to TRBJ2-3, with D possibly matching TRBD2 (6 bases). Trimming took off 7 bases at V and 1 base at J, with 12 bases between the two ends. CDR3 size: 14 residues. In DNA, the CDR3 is TGTGCCAGCATCCGGGACTCTCGCACAGATACGCAGTATTTT. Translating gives CASIRDSRTDTQYF.

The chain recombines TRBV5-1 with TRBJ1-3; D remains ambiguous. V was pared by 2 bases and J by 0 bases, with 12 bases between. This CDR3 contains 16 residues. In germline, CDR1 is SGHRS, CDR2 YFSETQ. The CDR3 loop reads CASSFGRGSSGNTIYF. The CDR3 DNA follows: TGCGCCAGCAGCTTTGGACGGGGAAGCTCTGGAAACACCATATATTTT.

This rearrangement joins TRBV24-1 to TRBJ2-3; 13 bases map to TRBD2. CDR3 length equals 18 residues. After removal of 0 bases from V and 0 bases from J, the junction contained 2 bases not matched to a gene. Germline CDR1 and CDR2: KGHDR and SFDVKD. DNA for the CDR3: TGTGCCACCAGTGATTTGCAACTAGCGGGAGGGAGCACAGATACGCAGTATTTT. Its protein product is CATSDLQLAGGSTDTQYF.

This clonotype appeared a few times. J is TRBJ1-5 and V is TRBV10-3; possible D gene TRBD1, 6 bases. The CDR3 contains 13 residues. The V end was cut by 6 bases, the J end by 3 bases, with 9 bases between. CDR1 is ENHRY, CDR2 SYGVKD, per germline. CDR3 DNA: TGTGCCATCAGGGACAGCCACAATCAGCCCCAGCATTTT. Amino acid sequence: CAIRDSHNQPQHF.

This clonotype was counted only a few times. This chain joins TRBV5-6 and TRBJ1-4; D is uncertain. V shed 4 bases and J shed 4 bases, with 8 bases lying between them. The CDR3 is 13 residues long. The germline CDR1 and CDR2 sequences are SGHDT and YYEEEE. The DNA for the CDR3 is TGTGCCAGCAGCAATTGGTATAATGAAAAACTGTTTTTT. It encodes CASSNWYNEKLFF.

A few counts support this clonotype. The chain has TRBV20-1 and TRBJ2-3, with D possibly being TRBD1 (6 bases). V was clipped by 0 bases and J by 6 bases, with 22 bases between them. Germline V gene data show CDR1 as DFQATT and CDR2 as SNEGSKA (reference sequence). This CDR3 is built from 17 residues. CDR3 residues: CSARDTSLRQVVDTQYF. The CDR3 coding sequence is TGCAGTGCTAGAGATACATCTCTTCGACAGGTGGTGGATACGCAGTATTTT.

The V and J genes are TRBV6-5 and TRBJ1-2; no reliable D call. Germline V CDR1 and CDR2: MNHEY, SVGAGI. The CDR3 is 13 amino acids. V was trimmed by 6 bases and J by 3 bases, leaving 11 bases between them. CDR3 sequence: CASSPSADYGYTF. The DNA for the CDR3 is TGTGCCAGCAGCCCCTCTGCAGACTATGGCTACACCTTC.

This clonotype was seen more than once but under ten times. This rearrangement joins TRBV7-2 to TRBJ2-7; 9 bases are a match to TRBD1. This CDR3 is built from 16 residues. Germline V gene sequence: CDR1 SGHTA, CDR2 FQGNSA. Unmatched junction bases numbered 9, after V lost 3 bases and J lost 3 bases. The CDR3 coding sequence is TGTGCCAGCAGCTTTAGAGGGGGGACAGGGATCTACGAGCAGTACTTC. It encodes CASSFRGGTGIYEQYF.

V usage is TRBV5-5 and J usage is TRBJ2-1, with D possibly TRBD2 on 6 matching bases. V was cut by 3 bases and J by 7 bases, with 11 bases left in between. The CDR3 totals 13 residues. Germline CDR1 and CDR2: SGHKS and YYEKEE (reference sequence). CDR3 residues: CASSWGGENEQFF. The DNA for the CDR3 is TGTGCCAGCAGCTGGGGCGGGGAAAATGAGCAGTTCTTC.

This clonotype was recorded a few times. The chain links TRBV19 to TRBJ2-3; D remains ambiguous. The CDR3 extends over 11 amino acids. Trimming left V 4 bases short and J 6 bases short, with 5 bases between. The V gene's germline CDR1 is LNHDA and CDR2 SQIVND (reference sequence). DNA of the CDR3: TGTGCCAGTAGTAGGTGGGATACGCAGTATTTT. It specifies CASSRWDTQYF.

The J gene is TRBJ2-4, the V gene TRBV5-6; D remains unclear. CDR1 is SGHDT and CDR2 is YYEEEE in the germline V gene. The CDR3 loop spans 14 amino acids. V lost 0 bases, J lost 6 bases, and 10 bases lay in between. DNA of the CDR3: TGTGCCAGCAGCTTGGGCCGTACGGGAAACATTCAGTACTTC. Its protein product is CASSLGRTGNIQYF.

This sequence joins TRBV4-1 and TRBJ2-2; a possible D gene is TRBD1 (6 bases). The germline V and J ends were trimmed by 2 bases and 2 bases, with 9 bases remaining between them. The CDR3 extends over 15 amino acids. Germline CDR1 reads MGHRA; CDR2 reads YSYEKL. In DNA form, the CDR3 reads TGCGCCAGCAGCCAACGGACAGATAACACCGGGGAGCTGTTTTTT. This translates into CASSQRTDNTGELFF.

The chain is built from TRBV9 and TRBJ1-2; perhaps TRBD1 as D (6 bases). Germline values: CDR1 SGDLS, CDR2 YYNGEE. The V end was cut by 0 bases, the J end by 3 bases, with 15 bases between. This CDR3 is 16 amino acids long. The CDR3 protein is CASSVGGQWRDYGYTF. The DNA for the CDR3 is TGTGCCAGCAGCGTAGGAGGACAGTGGAGGGACTATGGCTACACCTTC.

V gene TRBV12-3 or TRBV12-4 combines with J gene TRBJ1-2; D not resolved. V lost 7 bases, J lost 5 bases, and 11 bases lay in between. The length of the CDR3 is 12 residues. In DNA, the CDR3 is TGTGCCAGCACCCCCGGGCCATATGGCTACACCTTC. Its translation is CASTPGPYGYTF.

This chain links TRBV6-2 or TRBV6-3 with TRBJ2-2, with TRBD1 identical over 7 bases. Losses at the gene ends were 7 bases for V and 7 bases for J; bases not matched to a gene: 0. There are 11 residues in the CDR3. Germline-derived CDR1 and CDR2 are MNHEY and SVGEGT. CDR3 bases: TGTGCCAGCAACAGGGGCGGGGAGCTGTTTTTT. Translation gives CASNRGGELFF.